The 24 T cell receptor delta chains listed next were all sequenced from one sample in a study of Vδ1+ human thymocytes. Study-wide results and caveats: Thymic TRG and TRD repertoires appeared highly polyclonal.

No cognate antigen is known for these TCRs. Extracted RNA was reverse transcribed into cDNA. CDR3 amplicons came from multiplex PCR with pooled V-gene forward and constant-region reverse primers. TCRdb applied CATT to the multiplex PCR reads for clone calling. The sample includes about 54,000 delta-chain clones, approximately 16% of them seen just once. The specimen was Vdelta1+ gamma-delta thymocytes from the thymus. Subset meaning: FACS-sorted CD3+ TCRalphabeta- TCRVdelta1+ TCRVdelta2- thymocytes. These receptor sequences come from a boy under three years old who had congenital heart surgery.

A few counts support this clone. This rearrangement joins TRDV1 to TRDJ1; 13 bases line up with TRDD3. CDR1 TSWWSYY and CDR2 QGS come from the germline V gene. CDR3 length: 21 residues. With 5 bases clipped from V and 2 bases from J, the junction kept 20 bases outside the gene matches. The CDR3 reads CALGPPCPRVLGDTRTDKLIF. For the CDR3, the DNA is TGTGCTCTTGGGCCTCCTTGTCCTAGGGTACTGGGGGATACGCGGACCGATAAACTCATCTTT.

The chain recombines TRDV1 with TRDJ1, with a possible D match to TRDD3 (5 bases). Trimming removed 1 base at V and 2 bases at J, with 29 bases between. CDR3 length: 21 residues. Germline V gene data show CDR1 as TSWWSYY and CDR2 as QGS. The CDR3 region is CALGEQVRVYLEGFGTDKLIF. CDR3 nucleotides: TGTGCTCTTGGGGAACAAGTGCGTGTCTACTTGGAGGGATTCGGAACCGATAAACTCATCTTT.

Notes on this clone: One junction end disagrees with the germline gene, perhaps due to a read error. This rearrangement joins TRDV1 to TRDJ1, with 9 bases matching TRDD2. There are 16 residues in the CDR3. The germline V gene encodes CDR1 TSWWSYY and CDR2 QGS. In DNA, the CDR3 is TGTGCTCTTGGGGAACTCGGAGCCTTCCTACTGGCTAAACCCATCTTT. Residues: CALGELGAFLLAKPIF.

This clone was seen many times. The genes are TRDV2 and TRDJ1, with a tentative D call TRDD3 (6 bases). In germline, CDR1 is GEAIGNYY, CDR2 EKD. There are 16 residues in the CDR3. The CDR3 sequence is CATKPVLGHYTDKLIF. In nucleotides, the CDR3 is TGTGCTACAAAACCTGTACTGGGCCATTACACCGATAAACTCATCTTT.

V gene TRDV1 combines with J gene TRDJ1; a possible D gene is TRDD3 (5 bases). V lost 2 bases and J lost 1, with 20 bases in between. This CDR3 has 18 amino acids. Germline values: CDR1 TSWWSYY, CDR2 QGS. The CDR3 is CALGEWSYWITVTDKLIF. The CDR3 coding sequence is TGTGCTCTTGGGGAATGGTCTTACTGGATAACGGTCACCGATAAACTCATCTTT.

Comment on this clone: A much larger clone sits a single nucleotide away, making a read error possible. This specimen includes other DNA sequences encoding the same CDR3. This chain links TRAV29/DV5 with TRDJ1, with 11 positions matching TRDD3. Germline V CDR1 and CDR2: NSMFDY, ISSIKDK. The length of the CDR3 is 17 residues. The CDR3 loop is CAASALRTTGGYDKLIF. In nucleotides, the CDR3 is TGTGCCGCAAGTGCCCTTCGTACAACTGGGGGATACGATAAACTCATCTTT.

On this clone: Its ends do not fully match the called genes, so a read error is possible. The gene calls are TRDV1 and TRDJ2, with TRDD3 matching over 13 bases. The CDR3 consists of 25 residues. The germline CDR1 and CDR2 sequences are TSWWSYY and QGS. The CDR3 bases are TGTGCTCTTGGGGAAAGCCTTAGCTCCCCGACGCCCCACTGGGGGATACGGGATTTGGCAGCACAACTCTTCTTT. Amino acid sequence: CALGESLSSPTPHWGIRDLAAQLFF.

There are a few counts of this clone. The V call is TRDV1, the J call TRDJ1; 7 nucleotides agree with TRDD3. After removal of 2 bases from V and 0 bases from J, the junction contained 6 bases not matched to a gene. Germline CDR1 TSWWSYY, CDR2 QGS. The CDR3 covers 16 residues. The CDR3 region has the DNA TGTGCTCTTGGGGAAAACTGGGGCAAGTACACCGATAAACTCATCTTT. Its protein is CALGENWGKYTDKLIF.

The chain has TRDV1 and TRDJ1; possible D gene TRDD3, 5 bases. The CDR3 runs to 17 residues. V lost 0 bases and J 0 bases, leaving 14 bases between the germline ends. Germline values: CDR1 TSWWSYY, CDR2 QGS. Here the CDR3 reads CALGELYGVKNTDKLIF. In DNA form, the CDR3 reads TGTGCTCTTGGGGAACTATACGGGGTGAAAAACACCGATAAACTCATCTTT.

V is TRDV1 and J is TRDJ1; no reliable D call. This CDR3 is built from 16 residues. V was clipped by 2 bases and J by 0 bases, with 13 bases between them. The germline CDR1 and CDR2 sequences are TSWWSYY and QGS. For the CDR3, the DNA is TGTGCTCTTGGGGAAATTGCCTGGTTGTACACCGATAAACTCATCTTT. It specifies CALGEIAWLYTDKLIF.

V usage is TRDV1 and J usage is TRDJ1, with 7 bases fitting TRDD2. With 3 bases clipped from V and 1 base from J, the junction kept 23 bases outside the gene matches. The CDR3 is made up of 21 amino acids. In germline, CDR1 is TSWWSYY, CDR2 QGS. The CDR3 protein is CALGDLPSSYFLTGPTDKLIF. In DNA form, the CDR3 reads TGTGCTCTTGGGGACCTGCCTTCCTCCTACTTCCTTACTGGCCCCACCGATAAACTCATCTTT.

The rearrangement uses TRDV1 and TRDJ1; 9 bases fit TRDD3. The V segment lost 5 bases and the J segment 10 bases; nucleotides outside the gene matches: 20. The CDR3 is 17 residues long. Germline V gene sequence: CDR1 TSWWSYY, CDR2 QGS. CDR3 sequence reads: CALGPPSFLFLGDGLIF. DNA for the CDR3: TGTGCTCTTGGGCCTCCGTCCTTCCTCTTTCTGGGGGATGGACTCATCTTT.

The V and J genes are TRDV1 and TRDJ1; D not resolved. The V gene lost 3 bases and the J gene lost 4 bases, with 12 bases spanning the gap. Germline-derived CDR1 and CDR2 are TSWWSYY and QGS. CDR3 size: 14 residues. The CDR3 region has the DNA TGTGCTCTTGGGGATCCCCTTAAAGGCGATAAACTCATCTTT. It encodes CALGDPLKGDKLIF.

The rearrangement links TRDV1 to TRDJ1; D tentatively fits TRDD2 or TRDD3 (6 bases each). Per the germline V gene, CDR1 is TSWWSYY and CDR2 is QGS. V was cut by 2 bases and J by 7 bases, with 29 bases left in between. This CDR3 region has 19 residues. CDR3 nucleotide sequence: TGTGCTCTTGGGGAAAACCGCCTCTCCTACCCTGGGGAGGTGGCTAAACTCATCTTT. It codes for CALGENRLSYPGEVAKLIF.

The rearrangement links TRDV1 to TRDJ1, with a possible D match to TRDD3 (7 bases). In germline, CDR1 is TSWWSYY, CDR2 QGS. The CDR3 extends over 22 amino acids. The CDR3, as DNA: TGTGCCCTGACACAGTTGAGTGACAGTTCTCTCCTACGTGTGGGATACAGCGATAAACTCATCTTT. This encodes CALTQLSDSSLLRVGYSDKLIF.

This clone was found a few times. V usage is TRDV1 and J usage is TRDJ1, with 9 bases lining up with TRDD2. The V gene end was trimmed by 0 bases and the J gene end by 1 base; junction bases not matched to a gene: 30. CDR1 and CDR2 from the germline V gene are TSWWSYY and QGS. The CDR3 covers 25 residues. The CDR3 region is CALGELWKFRPSYKYPLGPTDKLIF. In DNA form, the CDR3 reads TGTGCTCTTGGGGAACTTTGGAAATTTCGGCCTTCCTACAAATACCCTCTGGGACCCACCGATAAACTCATCTTT.

The chain links TRDV1 to TRDJ1, with a weak D call TRDD3 (6 bases). Trimming left V 9 bases short and J 4 bases short, with 24 bases between. This CDR3 region has 16 residues. Germline CDR1 TSWWSYY, CDR2 QGS. CDR3: CALIGLLDTGNDKLIF. The CDR3, as DNA: TGTGCTCTCATTGGCCTTCTCGATACGGGAAACGATAAACTCATCTTT.

The V gene is TRDV1, the J gene TRDJ1; 10 bases match TRDD3. CDR3 length: 18 amino acids. After removal of 0 bases from V and 8 bases from J, the junction contained 15 bases not matched to a gene. Looked up from germline, CDR1 is TSWWSYY and CDR2 is QGS. CDR3 residues: CALGELDAPWGITQKLIF. Written as DNA, the CDR3 is TGTGCTCTTGGGGAACTAGACGCCCCCTGGGGGATAACCCAAAAACTCATCTTT.

Only a few counts were recorded for this clone. J is TRDJ1 and V is TRDV1, with TRDD3 matching 9 bases. Germline trimming cut 0 bases from V and 2 bases from J; bases unmatched to any gene: 7. The CDR3 runs 17 residues. Germline-derived CDR1 and CDR2 are TSWWSYY and QGS. The chain's CDR3 is CALGELPGGWWTDKLIF. The CDR3 DNA is TGTGCTCTTGGGGAACTCCCTGGGGGATGGTGGACCGATAAACTCATCTTT.

This clone was seen more than once but under ten times. The V and J genes are TRDV1 and TRDJ1; TRDD2 aligns across 8 bases. CDR1 TSWWSYY and CDR2 QGS come from the germline V gene. The CDR3 sequence is 16 residues long. The ends lost 4 bases at V and 0 bases at J; junction bases unmatched: 7. DNA of the CDR3: TGTGCTCTTGGGGGCCTACTTCCTACCAACACCGATAAACTCATCTTT. Amino acids: CALGGLLPTNTDKLIF.

This clone was recorded a few times. The chain employs TRDV2 and TRDJ1; D call uncertain. This CDR3 is built from 14 residues. Per the germline V gene, CDR1 is GEAIGNYY and CDR2 is EKD. Trimming took off 0 bases at V and 3 bases at J, with 10 bases between the two ends. The CDR3 DNA is TGTGCCTGTGACACCGAGTGTGGAGCCGATAAACTCATCTTT. This codes for CACDTECGADKLIF.

The chain uses TRDV1 and TRDJ1; 7 bases are shared with TRDD3. V lost 3 bases to trimming and J lost 0 bases; unmatched junction nucleotides: 28. CDR3 length equals 23 residues. Per the germline V gene, CDR1 is TSWWSYY and CDR2 is QGS. The CDR3 spells CALGDPKLPFAVLGQKYTDKLIF. CDR3 nucleotide sequence: TGTGCTCTTGGGGATCCTAAACTTCCGTTCGCAGTACTGGGGCAAAAGTACACCGATAAACTCATCTTT.

This clone is judged medium-sized. The same CDR3 is also encoded by other DNA sequences in this sample. The chain combines TRDV2 with TRDJ1; no reliable D call. V lost 3 bases to trimming and J lost 2 bases, with 6 bases between them. The V gene's germline CDR1 is GEAIGNYY and CDR2 EKD. The CDR3 covers 12 residues. CDR3 sequence: CACDPVTDKLIF. The CDR3 DNA sequence: TGTGCCTGTGACCCGGTTACCGATAAACTCATCTTT.

This clone has just a few counts. The chain recombines TRDV1 with TRDJ1, with D tentatively TRDD2 (7 bases). The CDR3 totals 20 residues. Germline V gene sequence: CDR1 TSWWSYY, CDR2 QGS. V was pared by 1 base and J by 0 bases, with 24 bases between. The CDR3 bases are TGTGCTCTTGGGGAACAGATTCCTACCCGGGGGGAAAAATACACCGATAAACTCATCTTT. The encoded protein is CALGEQIPTRGEKYTDKLIF.